Below are 18 T cell receptor beta chains sequenced from a single sample in a study of CD8+ T cells in alopecia areata. Once RNA had been extracted, it was reverse transcribed into cDNA to act as the sequencing template. Data came from immunoSEQ multiplex PCR; TCRdb stores just in-frame clones and leaves some out. The data hold 150,000 or so clones, with 55% observed a single time. The sample comprised CD4+ T cells sorted from blood. The receptor source for this set is a human donor in good health.

This clone was observed a single time. This chain uses TRBV11-2 with TRBJ1-2, with 7 bases fitting TRBD1. V was clipped by 4 bases and J by 10 bases; unmatched bases: 15. CDR1 is SGHAT, CDR2 FQNNGV, per germline. The CDR3 runs 15 residues. In nucleotides, the CDR3 is TGTGCCAGCAGCTCCCTCATCAAGGACAGGCCGGCCTACACCTTC. Translated, it gives CASSSLIKDRPAYTF.

This sequence joins TRBV29-1 and TRBJ2-7; D tentatively reads TRBD1 or TRBD2 (5 bases each). Trimming took off 4 bases at V and 2 bases at J, with 15 bases between the two ends. The V gene's germline CDR1 is SQVTM and CDR2 ANQGSEA. This CDR3 is built from 14 residues. The CDR3 DNA is TGCAGCGTTGTGGGGGTCCTCCCTCCCTACGAGCAGTACTTC. Its protein product is CSVVGVLPPYEQYF.

This clone was picked up a small number of times. This chain links TRBV6-5 with TRBJ2-1, with 8 bases fitting TRBD2. CDR1 is MNHEY, CDR2 SVGAGI, per germline. With 7 bases clipped from V and 7 bases from J, the junction kept 6 bases outside the gene matches. The CDR3 is 13 amino acids. CDR3 sequence reads: CASKTSGVNEQFF. The DNA for the CDR3 is TGTGCCAGCAAAACTAGCGGCGTTAATGAGCAGTTCTTC.

This clone appeared a few times. The rearrangement joins TRBV7-2 to TRBJ2-7, with TRBD1 matching over 9 bases. This CDR3 is 14 amino acids long. Germline V gene data show CDR1 as SGHTA and CDR2 as FQGNSA. The J segment lost 4 bases and the V segment lost 5 bases, leaving 6 bases of the junction unmatched. The CDR3 protein is CASSQSTGGYEQYF. CDR3 DNA sequence: TGTGCCAGCAGCCAGTCGACAGGGGGATACGAGCAGTACTTC.

The rearrangement joins TRBV29-1 to TRBJ1-4; no clear D. The germline CDR1 and CDR2 sequences are SQVTM and ANQGSEA. Trimming pared 6 bases from V and 7 bases from J, leaving 15 bases between. The length of the CDR3 is 13 residues. The CDR3 spells CSVSRQMGEKLFF. DNA for the CDR3: TGCAGCGTCTCGCGGCAGATGGGTGAAAAACTGTTTTTT.

The chain carries TRBV5-1 and TRBJ2-1; the D gene is possibly TRBD1 (6 bases). Between the trimmed V and J ends, which lost 4 bases and 5 bases, there was a span of 16 bases. There are 15 residues in the CDR3. The germline CDR1 and CDR2 sequences are SGHRS and YFSETQ. The CDR3 nucleotides read TGCGCCAGCAGCCTACAGGGACCTTCAGACAATGAGCAGTTCTTC. Amino acids: CASSLQGPSDNEQFF. The whole variable domain, filled in from reference TRBV5-1 and TRBJ2-1, reads KAGVTQTPRYLIKTRGQQVTLSCSPISGHRSVSWYQQTPGQGLQFLFEYFSETQRNKGNFPGRFSGRQFSNSRSEMNVSTLELGDSALYLCASSLQGPSDNEQFFGPGTRLTVL.

The chain carries TRBV29-1 and TRBJ1-1; D is undetermined. The CDR3 consists of 12 residues. CDR1 is SQVTM and CDR2 is ANQGSEA in the germline V gene. V lost 7 bases, J lost 0 bases, and 9 bases lay in between. The CDR3 nucleotides read TGCAGCGCAAGTCACATGAACACTGAAGCTTTCTTT. It translates to CSASHMNTEAFF.

This chain links TRBV7-2 with TRBJ2-7; D possibly corresponds to TRBD2 (5 bases). There are 12 residues in the CDR3. With 5 bases removed from V and 9 bases from J, the gap between germline ends came to 14 bases. Germline CDR1 SGHTA, CDR2 FQGNSA. CDR3 sequence (DNA): TGTGCCAGCAGCCTCGCGGGCGGCGGGCAGTACTTC. Protein product: CASSLAGGGQYF.

V and J are TRBV29-1 and TRBJ2-3, with unresolved D. Germline V gives CDR1 SQVTM, CDR2 ANQGSEA. The CDR3 loop spans 11 amino acids. V was shortened by 4 bases and J by 2 bases, with 4 bases between the two germline ends. This CDR3 reads CSVVFTDTQYF. The CDR3 DNA reads TGCAGCGTTGTTTTCACAGATACGCAGTATTTT.

The chain joins TRBV29-1 to TRBJ1-1, with D possibly TRBD1 on 6 matching bases. Trimming pared 1 base from V and 0 bases from J, leaving 15 bases between. Germline V gives CDR1 SQVTM, CDR2 ANQGSEA. This CDR3 is built from 16 residues. DNA for the CDR3: TGCAGCGTTGAAGCCGCGACGGGGGACATGAACACTGAAGCTTTCTTT. Its protein is CSVEAATGDMNTEAFF.

The V and J genes are TRBV29-1 and TRBJ2-7, with 7 positions matching TRBD1. The CDR3 is made up of 12 amino acids. V lost 7 bases, J lost 0 bases, and 3 bases stayed unmatched. Germline CDR1 and CDR2: SQVTM and ANQGSEA. The CDR3 region is CSGWDSSYEQYF. As DNA, the CDR3 is TGCAGCGGCTGGGACAGCTCCTACGAGCAGTACTTC.

The J gene is TRBJ2-2, the V gene TRBV6-5, with no clear D. With 7 bases removed from V and 4 bases from J, the gap between germline ends came to 4 bases. The CDR3 totals 11 residues. CDR1 is MNHEY, CDR2 SVGAGI, per germline. This CDR3 is CASTTTGELFF. The DNA for the CDR3 is TGTGCCAGCACCACCACCGGGGAGCTGTTTTTT.

V and J are TRBV5-6 and TRBJ2-1, with D unclear. Germline values: CDR1 SGHDT, CDR2 YYEEEE. CDR3 length: 15 residues. The germline V and J ends were trimmed by 1 base and 8 bases, with 16 bases remaining between them. CDR3 nucleotides: TGTGCCAGCAGCTTGTGGGCAACCCCCCCCCATGAGCAGTTCTTC. Residues: CASSLWATPPHEQFF.

V and J are TRBV5-6 and TRBJ2-7; TRBD2 matches at 11 bases. Germline CDR1 SGHDT, CDR2 YYEEEE. The CDR3 length is 14 residues. V was clipped by 0 bases and J by 11 bases; unmatched bases: 7. The CDR3 DNA follows: TGTGCCAGCAGCTTGGGTCTAGCGGGAGGTTCAGAGTACTTC. This encodes CASSLGLAGGSEYF.

This clone was detected a few times. CDR3 region: CASSPQGNEKLFF. As DNA, the CDR3 is TGTGCCAGCTCGCCCCAGGGGAATGAAAAACTGTTTTTT. The chain has TRBV18 and TRBJ1-4, with D tentatively TRBD1 (6 bases). The CDR3 totals 13 residues. In germline, CDR1 is KGHSH, CDR2 LQKENI. V lost 6 bases to trimming and J lost 5 bases, with 10 bases between them.

The chain links TRBV29-1 to TRBJ2-7; possibly TRBD1 or TRBD2 for D (6 bases each). Germline loops: CDR1 SQVTM, CDR2 ANQGSEA. The CDR3 is 14 amino acids. V was pared by 8 bases and J by 2 bases, with 19 bases between. This CDR3 is CSIRGRPLPYEQYF. CDR3 in DNA: TGCAGCATCCGGGGGCGTCCCCTCCCCTACGAGCAGTACTTC.

V and J are TRBV29-1 and TRBJ1-1, with 7 bases identical to TRBD1. V trimming: 3 bases; J trimming: 0 bases; junction bases outside the gene matches: 4. The CDR3 is made up of 14 amino acids. Germline V gene data show CDR1 as SQVTM and CDR2 as ANQGSEA. CDR3 amino acids: CSVEMTGMNTEAFF. In DNA, the CDR3 is TGCAGCGTTGAGATGACAGGGATGAACACTGAAGCTTTCTTT.

The rearrangement links TRBV7-9 to TRBJ2-1, with 11 bases identical to TRBD2. From germline, CDR1 is SEHNR and CDR2 FQNEAQ (reference sequence). J gave up 7 bases and V 4 bases, and 9 bases lay outside the gene matches. The CDR3 has 16 residues. The CDR3 spells CASSSLTSGEANEQFF. The CDR3 nucleotides read TGTGCCAGCAGCTCCTTGACTAGCGGGGAAGCGAATGAGCAGTTCTTC.